These T cell receptor beta chains were read from a single sample in a study of early T cells in non-severe SARS-CoV-2 infection. TCRdb analysed the 5' RACE reads with MiXCR anew, one entry per CDR3 protein. Here the sample spans some 60,000 distinct CDR3 sequences, about 10% being singletons. Sequencing was performed on whole blood. Receptors were obtained from an adult who was a healthcare worker with PCR-confirmed SARS-CoV-2 infection or an uninfected control (not recorded which). CDR3s include the opening cysteine and the closing phenylalanine or tryptophan. The D gene is left open where the match is weak. Expanded clones are given a class, and other clones once, few, many or no size at all.

v_gene	d_gene	j_gene	abundance	CDR3nt	CDR3aa
TRBV7-2	-	TRBJ1-5	few	TGTGCCAGCAGCTTAGCAGGCGGTCAGCCCCAGCATTTT	CASSLAGGQPQHF
TRBV7-6	-	TRBJ1-4	few	TGTGCCAGCAGCTTATATCAGGGAGGAAAACTGTTTTTT	CASSLYQGGKLFF
TRBV9	TRBD2	TRBJ2-3	few	TGTGCCAGCAGCGTTGGGACTAGCAGCACAGATACGCAGTATTTT	CASSVGTSSTDTQYF
TRBV12-3/TRBV12-4	-	TRBJ2-1	-	TGTGCCAGCACCTGGGGGATCTACAATGAGCAGTTCTTC	CASTWGIYNEQFF
TRBV12-3/TRBV12-4	TRBD2	TRBJ2-1	few	TGTGCCAGCAGCCGGACTAGCGGGAGAATAGATGAGCAGTTCTTC	CASSRTSGRIDEQFF
TRBV7-8	-	TRBJ2-7	-	TGTGCCAGCAGCTTGATGGGTGCCTACGAGCAGTACTTC	CASSLMGAYEQYF
TRBV5-1	-	TRBJ2-6	-	TGCGCCAGCAGCTTGGAGGGGCCCTTGGACGTCCTGACTTTC	CASSLEGPLDVLTF
TRBV7-2	-	TRBJ2-5	many	TGTGCCAGCAGCTTAAGGTCGTGGGGGGAGACCCAGTACTTC	CASSLRSWGETQYF
TRBV11-2	TRBD1	TRBJ2-5	many	TGTGCCAGCAGCTTAGATCTTCGGACAGGGGGCGTCGAGACCCAGTACTTC	CASSLDLRTGGVETQYF
TRBV5-1	TRBD2	TRBJ2-7	many	TGCGCCAGCAGCTTGGGACTAGCTCTCATCGAGCAGTACTTC	CASSLGLALIEQYF
TRBV27	-	TRBJ2-7	many	TGTGCCACCTCGAGGGGTCGGAGGTTCTACGAGCAGTACTTC	CATSRGRRFYEQYF
TRBV30	TRBD1	TRBJ2-2	-	TGTGCCTGGAAGGACAGGATTAACACCGGGGAGCTGTTTTTT	CAWKDRINTGELFF
TRBV5-6	-	TRBJ1-1	-	TGTGCCAGCAGCGTGACAGCCAACACTGAAGCTTTCTTT	CASSVTANTEAFF
TRBV29-1	-	TRBJ1-2	many	TGCAGCGTTGAAGAAAGAAGTGGCTACACCTTC	CSVEERSGYTF
TRBV10-3	TRBD2	TRBJ2-1	many	TGTGCCATCAGTGAGGGGACTAGCGGGAGGGCCTACAATGAGCAGTTCTTC	CAISEGTSGRAYNEQFF
TRBV20-1	TRBD2	TRBJ2-1	-	TGCAGTGCTAGAGATGAAACTAGCGGGTTGTGGTCCTACAATGAGCAGTTCTTC	CSARDETSGLWSYNEQFF
TRBV4-1	TRBD2	TRBJ2-7	few	TGCGCCAGCAGCCAGGAGACTAGCGGGGGCTACGAGCAGTACTTC	CASSQETSGGYEQYF
TRBV6-6	-	TRBJ1-6	many	TGTGCCAGCAGCCACTACCGGGACGGCCTATTACCCCTCCACTTT	CASSHYRDGLLPLHF
TRBV29-1	TRBD2	TRBJ2-7	-	TGCAGCGTTGAAGACCGGCAGGGGAGACTAGCGGGAGAGTACGAGCAGTACTTC	CSVEDRQGRLAGEYEQYF
TRBV20-1	TRBD2	TRBJ2-3	-	TGCAGTGCTACTAGCGGGGGCACAGATACGCAGTATTTT	CSATSGGTDTQYF
TRBV5-4	TRBD2	TRBJ2-7	many	TGTGCCAGCAGCTCTCCCCGGGGGGATAACAACTTC	CASSSPRGDNNF
TRBV9	-	TRBJ1-1	many	TGTGCCAGCAGCGTAGTTCCAGGGGCTGACACTGAAGCTTTCTTT	CASSVVPGADTEAFF